This entry concerns a single TCR beta chain. TRAV and TRBV primers primed cDNA for both TCRalpha and TCRbeta. Over approximately 20 PCR cycles, TCRs were amplified from a constant-region primer and V-primer adapter. mRNA isolates were amplified via in vitro transcription. TCRdb reanalysed the reads using MiXCR and keeps one entry per CDR3 protein. The sample yields under 20,000 distinct CDR3 sequences, about 74% seen once. The data are from a study of low-dose radiotherapy and immunotherapy resistance in tumors. Across the whole study: Every two weeks, the protocol called for intravenous cyclophosphamide at 200 mg/m2. It was given one day before each radiation and immunotherapy administration. Aspirin was taken orally at 300 mg daily by patients, and this continued for four cycles from cycle 1 day 1.

Eligible patients had advanced solid tumors lacking tumor-infiltrating lymphocytes. Germline CDR1 and CDR2: LGHNA and YNFKEQ. Trimming left V 2 bases short and J 4 bases short, with 9 bases between. This CDR3 region has 14 residues. The source is a human donor with advanced metastatic prostate, ovarian, gallbladder or colorectal cancer (not recorded which). This table probably holds off-target reads from a library built for another chain. J is TRBJ1-3 and V is TRBV4-2; possible D gene TRBD1, 5 bases. Written as DNA, the CDR3 is TGTGCCAGCAGCCAAAGGACATGGGGAAACACCATATATTTT. It is translated as CASSQRTWGNTIYF.